The 12 T cell receptor beta chains listed next were all sequenced from one sample in a study of blood T cell repertoires in COVID-19 (dated by TCRdb to between 2020 and 2021). The library was built by means of the immunoSEQ multiplex PCR assay. TCRdb stores this immuneACCESS table with in-frame sequences only. Part of the clones is absent; in the studies checked, under half of the shortfall reflects unresolved V genes, and no reason is known for the rest. The sample yields 200,000 to 300,000 clones; more than 75% were counted once. 1.5% to 2% of the sample lies in the top ten. The sample consisted of PBMCs or T cells enriched from blood (not recorded which). These receptors were taken from a man in his forties or fifties who had recovered from COVID-19.

The chain uses TRBV25-1 and TRBJ1-2; D uncertain. The CDR3 covers 12 residues. V was clipped by 7 bases and J by 3 bases, with 9 bases between them. The germline gives CDR1 MGHDK, CDR2 SYGVNS. The DNA of the CDR3 is TGTGCCAGCAACGGGGTCGACTATGGCTACACCTTC. Translation: CASNGVDYGYTF.

This chain joins TRBV4-1 and TRBJ2-7; 11 bases are shared with TRBD2. The CDR3 consists of 17 residues. V dropped 4 bases and J dropped 4; count of bases not matched to a gene: 12. From germline, CDR1 is MGHRA and CDR2 YSYEKL. The CDR3 region has the DNA TGCGCCAGCAGCCTCCGTACTAGCGGGAGAACTTGGTACGAGCAGTACTTC. Amino acid sequence: CASSLRTSGRTWYEQYF.

This clone was observed a single time. V usage is TRBV19 and J usage is TRBJ2-1; possibly TRBD1 for D (6 bases). The CDR3 loop spans 18 amino acids. V was trimmed by 2 bases and J by 1 base, leaving 18 bases between them. Germline loops: CDR1 LNHDA, CDR2 SQIVND (reference sequence). The CDR3 DNA reads TGTGCCAGTAGTATACGGCCGGGACACCCTTTTTCCTACAATGAGCAGTTCTTC. This encodes CASSIRPGHPFSYNEQFF.

J is TRBJ1-2 and V is TRBV27; 7 positions agree with TRBD1. The ends lost 6 bases at V and 5 bases at J; junction bases unmatched: 6. The CDR3 has 13 amino acids. Looked up from germline, CDR1 is MNHEY and CDR2 is SMNVEV (reference sequence). The CDR3, as DNA: TGTGCCAGCAGGGATACAGGGGCTTATGGCTACACCTTC. Encoded protein: CASRDTGAYGYTF.

This sequence joins TRBV11-1 and TRBJ1-3; D is unresolved. Trimming removed 5 bases at V and 4 bases at J, with 9 bases between. The CDR3 loop spans 13 amino acids. CDR1 is SGHAT, CDR2 FQDESV, per germline (reference sequence). CDR3 region: CASSKEGGNTIYF. DNA for the CDR3: TGTGCCAGCAGCAAAGAGGGCGGAAACACCATATATTTT.

The chain couples TRBV18 to TRBJ2-1; 12 positions match TRBD2. The CDR3 runs to 15 residues. Germline trimming cut 4 bases from V and 6 bases from J; bases unmatched to any gene: 4. Germline CDR1 reads KGHSH; CDR2 reads LQKENI. This CDR3 is CASSLGLAGLNEQFF. In nucleotides, the CDR3 is TGTGCCAGCTCACTCGGACTAGCGGGACTCAATGAGCAGTTCTTC.

The CDR3 coding sequence is TGTGCCAGCAGTCGCACAGGGTTTTGGGACTATGGCTACACCTTC. Protein sequence: CASSRTGFWDYGYTF. This rearrangement joins TRBV6-5 to TRBJ1-2; TRBD1 might be the D (6 bases). The V end lost 5 bases, the J end lost 3 bases, and 16 bases lay between the germline ends. Per germline, CDR1 MNHEY and CDR2 SVGAGI. The CDR3 runs 15 residues.

Turning to this clone: At one of its ends the junction is not consistent with the germline gene, which may arise from a read error. The rearrangement joins TRBV12-5 to TRBJ2-7; 9 bases agree with TRBD1. Germline assignment: CDR1 LGHNT and CDR2 FRNRAP. The CDR3 runs 15 residues. The CDR3 is CASGRRTGASYEQYF. As DNA, the CDR3 is TGTGCTAGTGGGCGGAGGACAGGGGCATCCTACGAACAGTACTTC.

V is TRBV29-1 and J is TRBJ1-2; 8 bases line up with TRBD1. The germline CDR1 and CDR2 sequences are SQVTM and ANQGSEA. With V trimmed by 4 bases and J by 3 bases, 4 bases remained unmatched. The CDR3 has 13 amino acids. The CDR3 nucleotides are TGCAGCGTTGTGGACAGGGTTGACTATGGCTACACCTTC. It yields the protein CSVVDRVDYGYTF.

The V gene is TRBV6-2 or TRBV6-3, the J gene TRBJ2-7, with 11 bases lining up with TRBD2. CDR1 is MNHEY and CDR2 is SVGEGT in the germline V gene. The CDR3 is made up of 14 amino acids. V gave up 6 bases and J gave up 2 bases; unmatched junction bases: 3. The CDR3 DNA reads as TGTGCCAGCAGCCCGACTAGCGGGGCCTACGAGCAGTACTTC. It codes for CASSPTSGAYEQYF.

Concerning this clone: Distinct nucleotide sequences in the sample also encode this CDR3. CDR3 sequence: CASSQDRDYGYTF. CDR3 nucleotides: TGTGCCAGCAGCCAAGACAGGGACTATGGCTACACCTTC. The chain employs TRBV3-1 (or the pseudogene TRBV3-2) and TRBJ1-2; D is possibly TRBD1 (5 bases). V lost 0 bases and J 3 bases, leaving 5 bases between the germline ends. Germline assignment: CDR1 LGHDT and CDR2 YNNKEL (reference sequence). This CDR3 spans 13 amino acids.

The CDR3 nucleotides are TGTGCCAGCAGCCGACCCAGTCCGGGACTAGAGGGGACCCAGTACTTC. Encoded protein: CASSRPSPGLEGTQYF. The genes are TRBV14 and TRBJ2-5; 8 bases match TRBD2. V shed 4 bases and J 7 bases; nucleotides not matched to a gene: 14. Germline loops: CDR1 SGHDN, CDR2 FVKESK. The CDR3 has 16 residues.